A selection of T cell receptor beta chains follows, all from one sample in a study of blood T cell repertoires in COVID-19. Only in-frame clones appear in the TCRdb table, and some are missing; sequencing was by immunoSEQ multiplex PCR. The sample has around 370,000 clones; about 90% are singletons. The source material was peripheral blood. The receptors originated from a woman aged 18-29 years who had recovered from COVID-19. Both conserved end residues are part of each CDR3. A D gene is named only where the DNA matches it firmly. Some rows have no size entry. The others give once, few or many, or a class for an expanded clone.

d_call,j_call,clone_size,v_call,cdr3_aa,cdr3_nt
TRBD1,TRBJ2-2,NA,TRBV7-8,CASSLDRGLTGELFF,TGTGCCAGCAGCTTAGACAGGGGGTTGACCGGGGAGCTGTTTTTT
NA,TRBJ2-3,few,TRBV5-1,CASSFWGRDTQYF,TGCGCCAGCAGCTTTTGGGGGCGAGATACGCAGTATTTT
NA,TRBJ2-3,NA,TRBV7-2,CASSLAGSYTDTQYF,TGTGCCAGCAGCTTAGCCGGGAGCTACACAGATACGCAGTATTTT
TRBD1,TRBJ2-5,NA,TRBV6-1,CASSEAGTGRETQYF,TGTGCCAGCAGTGAAGCTGGGACAGGGAGGGAGACCCAGTACTTC
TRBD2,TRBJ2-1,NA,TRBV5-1,CASSLLSTSRNEQFF,TGCGCCAGCAGCCTCCTATCGACTAGCCGGAATGAGCAGTTCTTC
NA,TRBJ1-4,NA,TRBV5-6,CASSLGTANEKLFF,TGTGCCAGCAGCTTGGGGACAGCGAATGAAAAACTGTTTTTT
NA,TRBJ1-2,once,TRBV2,CASRNRVNYGYTF,TGTGCCAGCAGGAACAGAGTCAACTATGGCTACACCTTC
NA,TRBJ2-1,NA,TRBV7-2,CASSTTASSYNEQFF,TGTGCCAGCAGTACGACAGCGAGCTCCTACAATGAGCAGTTCTTC
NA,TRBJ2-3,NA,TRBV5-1,CASSLGGADTQYF,TGCGCCAGCAGCTTAGGCGGGGCAGATACGCAGTATTTT
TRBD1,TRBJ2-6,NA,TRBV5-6,CASSLIDRGSSGANVLTF,TGTGCCAGCAGCTTGATCGACAGGGGATCTTCCGGGGCCAACGTCCTGACTTTC
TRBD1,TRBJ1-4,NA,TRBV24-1,CATSEGTGSEKLFF,TGTGCCACCAGTGAGGGGACAGGAAGCGAAAAACTGTTTTTT
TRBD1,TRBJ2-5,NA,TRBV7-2,CASSSRGQPQETQYF,TGTGCCAGCAGCTCAAGGGGGCAACCACAAGAGACCCAGTACTTC
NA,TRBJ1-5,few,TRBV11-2,CASSLEFFQPQHF,TGTGCCAGCAGCTTAGAATTCTTTCAGCCCCAGCATTTT
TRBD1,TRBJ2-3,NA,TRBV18,CASSARQGVSPDTQYF,TGTGCCAGCTCAGCTCGACAGGGGGTGAGCCCAGATACGCAGTATTTT
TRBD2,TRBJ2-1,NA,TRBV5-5,CASSLDGTSGRNEQFF,TGTGCCAGCAGCTTGGACGGGACTAGCGGGAGGAATGAGCAGTTCTTC